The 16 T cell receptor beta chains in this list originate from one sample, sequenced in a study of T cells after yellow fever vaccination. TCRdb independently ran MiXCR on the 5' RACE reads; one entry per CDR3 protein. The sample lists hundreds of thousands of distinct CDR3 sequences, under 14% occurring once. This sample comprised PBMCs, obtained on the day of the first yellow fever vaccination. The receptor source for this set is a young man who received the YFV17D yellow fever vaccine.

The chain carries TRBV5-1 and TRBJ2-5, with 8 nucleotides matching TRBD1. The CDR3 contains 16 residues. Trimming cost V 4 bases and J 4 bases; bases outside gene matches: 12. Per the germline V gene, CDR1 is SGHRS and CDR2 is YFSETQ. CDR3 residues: CASSGRTGLVSETQYF. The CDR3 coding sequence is TGCGCCAGCAGCGGTCGGACAGGGCTCGTGTCAGAGACCCAGTACTTC.

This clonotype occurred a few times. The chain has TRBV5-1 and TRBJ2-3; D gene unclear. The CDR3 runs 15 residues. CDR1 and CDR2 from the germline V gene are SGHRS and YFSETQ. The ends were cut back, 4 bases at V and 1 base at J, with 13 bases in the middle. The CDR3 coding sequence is TGCGCCAGCAGCGTGTCCGGGTGGGGCACAGATACGCAGTATTTT. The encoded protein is CASSVSGWGTDTQYF.

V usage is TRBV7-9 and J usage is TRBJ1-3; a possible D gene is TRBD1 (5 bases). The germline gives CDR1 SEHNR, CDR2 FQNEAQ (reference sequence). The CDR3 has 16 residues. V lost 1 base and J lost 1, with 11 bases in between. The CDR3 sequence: CASSLGQGESGNTIYF. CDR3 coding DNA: TGTGCCAGCAGCTTAGGGCAGGGCGAATCTGGAAACACCATATATTTT.

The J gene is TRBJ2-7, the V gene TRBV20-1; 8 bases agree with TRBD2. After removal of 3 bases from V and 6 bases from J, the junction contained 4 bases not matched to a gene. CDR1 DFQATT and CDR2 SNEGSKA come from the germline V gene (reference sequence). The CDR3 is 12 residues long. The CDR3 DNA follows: TGCAGTGCTAGCGGGGGGGCCCCCGAGCAGTACTTC. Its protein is CSASGGAPEQYF.

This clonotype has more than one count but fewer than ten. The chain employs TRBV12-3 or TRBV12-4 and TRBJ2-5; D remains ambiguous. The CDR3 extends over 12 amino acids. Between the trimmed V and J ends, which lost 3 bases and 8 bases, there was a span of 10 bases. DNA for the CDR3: TGTGCCAGCAGTTTTAGGGCGGAAACCCAGTACTTC. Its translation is CASSFRAETQYF.

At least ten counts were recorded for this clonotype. CDR3 protein: CASSPLRETTTDTQYF. CDR3 bases: TGTGCCAGCAGCCCCCTCCGGGAAACCACCACAGATACGCAGTATTTT. The chain joins TRBV13 to TRBJ2-3, with D possibly TRBD2 on 5 matching bases. V was clipped by 5 bases and J by 2 bases, with 17 bases between them. The CDR3 consists of 16 residues. Germline-derived CDR1 and CDR2 are PRHDT and FYEKMQ (reference sequence).

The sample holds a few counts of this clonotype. The CDR3 region is CASSPTRGSGETEAFF. The CDR3 DNA follows: TGTGCCAGCAGCCCGACCAGGGGGAGCGGGGAGACTGAAGCTTTCTTT. The chain carries TRBV7-9 and TRBJ1-1; 7 nucleotides agree with TRBD1. This CDR3 region has 16 residues. V lost 5 bases, J lost 5 bases, and 14 bases stayed unmatched. Germline V gene sequence: CDR1 SEHNR, CDR2 FQNEAQ (reference sequence).

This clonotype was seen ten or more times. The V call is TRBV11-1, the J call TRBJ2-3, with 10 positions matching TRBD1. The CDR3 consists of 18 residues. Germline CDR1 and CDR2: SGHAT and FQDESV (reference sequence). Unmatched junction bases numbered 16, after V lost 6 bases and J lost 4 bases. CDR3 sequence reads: CASSLPRGTGEVADTQYF. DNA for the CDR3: TGTGCCAGCAGTTTACCCCGAGGGACAGGGGAAGTAGCAGATACGCAGTATTTT. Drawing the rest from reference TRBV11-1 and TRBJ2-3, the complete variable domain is EAEVAQSPRYKITEKSQAVAFWCDPISGHATLYWYRQILGQGPELLVQFQDESVVDDSQLPKDRFSAERLKGVDSTLKIQPAELGDSAMYLCASSLPRGTGEVADTQYFGPGTRLTVL.

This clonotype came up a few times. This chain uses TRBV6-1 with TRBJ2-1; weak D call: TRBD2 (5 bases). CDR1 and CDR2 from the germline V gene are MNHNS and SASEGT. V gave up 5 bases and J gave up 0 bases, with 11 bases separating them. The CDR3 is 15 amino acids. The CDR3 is CASSPQAGSYNEQFF. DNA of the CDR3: TGTGCCAGCAGTCCCCAGGCGGGCTCCTACAATGAGCAGTTCTTC.

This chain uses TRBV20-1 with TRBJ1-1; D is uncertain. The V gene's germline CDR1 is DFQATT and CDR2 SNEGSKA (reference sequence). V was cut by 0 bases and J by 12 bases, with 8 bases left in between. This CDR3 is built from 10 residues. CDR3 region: CSARDRATFF. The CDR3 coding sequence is TGCAGTGCTAGAGATCGGGCTACTTTCTTT.

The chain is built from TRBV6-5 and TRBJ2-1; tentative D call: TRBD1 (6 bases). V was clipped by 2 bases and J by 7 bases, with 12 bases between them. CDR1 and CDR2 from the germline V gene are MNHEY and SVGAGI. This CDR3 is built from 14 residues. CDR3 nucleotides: TGTGCCAGCAGTTACCCGGGACAAAAGAATGAGCAGTTCTTC. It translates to CASSYPGQKNEQFF.

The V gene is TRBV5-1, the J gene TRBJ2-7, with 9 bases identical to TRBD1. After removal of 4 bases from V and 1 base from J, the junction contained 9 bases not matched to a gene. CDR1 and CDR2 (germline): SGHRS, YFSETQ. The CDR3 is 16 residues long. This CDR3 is CASSRTGTGSSYEQYF. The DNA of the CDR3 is TGCGCCAGCAGCCGGACCGGGACAGGGTCTTCCTACGAGCAGTACTTC.

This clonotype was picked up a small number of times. For the CDR3, the DNA is TGCGCCAGCAGCCAAGATCTGCCCCTTGTCTTGGGCGACGAGCAGTACTTC. Translating gives CASSQDLPLVLGDEQYF. This chain connects TRBV4-1 to TRBJ2-7; D unclear. The V gene lost 0 bases and the J gene lost 5 bases, with 20 bases spanning the gap. The CDR3 has 17 amino acids. CDR1 MGHRA and CDR2 YSYEKL come from the germline V gene.

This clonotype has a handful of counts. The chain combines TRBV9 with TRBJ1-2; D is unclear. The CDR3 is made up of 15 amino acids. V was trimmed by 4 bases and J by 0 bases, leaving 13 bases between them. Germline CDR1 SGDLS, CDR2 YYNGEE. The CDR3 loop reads CASSSAGPTNYGYTF. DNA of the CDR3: TGTGCCAGCAGCTCAGCAGGACCGACTAACTATGGCTACACCTTC. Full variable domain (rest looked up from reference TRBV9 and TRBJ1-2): DSGVTQTPKHLITATGQRVTLRCSPRSGDLSVYWYQQSLDQGLQFLIQYYNGEERAKGNILERFSAQQFPDLHSELNLSSLELGDSALYFCASSSAGPTNYGYTFGSGTRLTVV.

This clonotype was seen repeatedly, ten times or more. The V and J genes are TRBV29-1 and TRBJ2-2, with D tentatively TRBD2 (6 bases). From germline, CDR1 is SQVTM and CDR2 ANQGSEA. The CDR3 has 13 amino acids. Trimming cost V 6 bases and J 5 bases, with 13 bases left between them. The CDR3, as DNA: TGCAGCGTGACCGGGACTGCAACCGGGGAGCTGTTTTTT. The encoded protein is CSVTGTATGELFF.

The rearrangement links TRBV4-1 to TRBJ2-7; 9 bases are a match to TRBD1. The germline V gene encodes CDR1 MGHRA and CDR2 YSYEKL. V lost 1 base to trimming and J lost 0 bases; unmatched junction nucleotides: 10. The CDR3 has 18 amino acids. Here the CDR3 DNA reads TGCGCCAGCAGCCAAGTATTTTCGTGGACAGGGGTCTCCTACGAGCAGTACGTC. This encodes CASSQVFSWTGVSYEQYV.